This T cell receptor (beta chain) was identified in a study of T cells in Graves' hyperthyroidism and ophthalmopathy. Study-wide results and caveats: Ophthalmopathy, which appeared later, was predicted by the model a median 6.5 months before onset.

This clonotype appeared a few times. Its antigen is unidentified. The source material, RNA transcripts, was used to amplify TCR beta CDR3 regions. During a first-round RT-PCR of the TCR CDR3, the HTBI primer set was used. TCRdb reprocessed the multiplex PCR reads via MiXCR and lists one record per CDR3 protein. The repertoire holds roughly 400,000 distinct CDR3 sequences, with about 14% as singletons. V shed 1 base, J shed 5 bases, and the junction held 23 bases outside the gene matches. CDR1 is MDHEN and CDR2 is SYDVKM in the germline V gene. The CDR3 sequence is 22 residues long. This clonotype originated in a man aged 45-65 years with Graves' ophthalmopathy. V usage is TRBV28 and J usage is TRBJ2-2; 9 bases agree with TRBD1. The sample taken for sequencing was blood. The CDR3 region is CASSLFSIMSGQGKARTGELFF. In nucleotides, the CDR3 is TGTGCCAGCAGTTTATTTTCTATTATGTCCGGACAGGGGAAGGCTAGAACCGGGGAGCTGTTTTTT.